This T cell receptor beta chain was profiled in a study of cytomegalovirus exposure and HLA in healthy donors. Study results and caveats: More clonal expansion characterized HLA-associated TCR beta chains than equally common others in a later analysis. The classifier, whose performance was assessed in both the original and validation cohorts, reportedly diagnosed cytomegalovirus status with high specificity and sensitivity. CMV antigen specificity was confirmed in vitro for three CMV-associated chains.

This clone is a singleton in its sample. Antigen specificity is unknown. Amplification used 60 Vbeta primers and 13 Jbeta primers. Assay used: immunoSEQ multiplex PCR; TCRdb lists only in-frame clones, some missing. The sample comprises approximately 150,000 clones, nearly 80% of which are singletons, and around an eighth rests with the top ten. This CDR3 spans 15 amino acids. The germline V gene encodes CDR1 KGHSH and CDR2 LQKENI. Trimming removed 3 bases at V and 8 bases at J, with 16 bases between. The origin of this receptor is a woman aged 40 to 49 in good health and CMV-seronegative. Material: PBMCs. The genes are TRBV18 and TRBJ1-4, with a weak D call TRBD1 (6 bases). The CDR3 is CASSPQRGGDEKLFF. CDR3 bases: TGTGCCAGCTCACCTCAGAGGGGGGGCGACGAAAAACTGTTTTTT.